The T cell receptor (beta chain) under discussion was sequenced for a study of T cells in Graves' hyperthyroidism and ophthalmopathy. Germline CDR1 MGHRA, CDR2 YSYEKL. The CDR3 length is 13 residues. V lost 4 bases, J lost 8 bases, and 11 bases lay in between. This clonotype was detected ten times or more. Authors of the study amplified TCR beta CDR3 regions from RNA transcripts. The primer set for the first-round RT-PCR of the TCR CDR3 was HTBI. MiXCR was run by TCRdb on the multiplex PCR reads, yielding one entry per CDR3 protein. The sample has hundreds of thousands of distinct CDR3 sequences, 38% seen once.

The receptor was derived from a man aged 18 to 30 with Graves' hyperthyroidism. The sequencing sample was made of blood. This chain links TRBV4-1 with TRBJ1-4; D is unclear. The DNA for the CDR3 is TGCGCCAGCAGCCCGCTTCTAGGAGAAAAACTGTTTTTT. This codes for CASSPLLGEKLFF.